The 30 T cell receptor beta chains reported below all come from one sample, sequenced in a study of Ad26.COV2.S vaccination and SARS-CoV-2 variants. Documented treatment: 15 to 20 received Ad26.COV2.S at low or high dose, single or two shots; about 5 received placebo; per-sample allocation not given. Sample collection was performed on day 63 after the first vaccine or placebo injection. The method was immunoSEQ multiplex PCR; TCRdb's version includes in-frame clones alone and lacks a portion of them. This table holds some 450,000 clones, 80% to 95% found once. The sequencing used peripheral blood, collected in a trial of Ad26.COV2.S vaccine versus placebo. The receptors stem from a person aged 18 to 59 who received the Ad26.COV2.S COVID-19 vaccine or a placebo.

The V and J genes are TRBV4-3 and TRBJ2-7; TRBD1 agrees at 9 bases. Trimming removed 2 bases from V and 4 bases from J; junction bases left unmatched: 3. The length of the CDR3 is 14 residues. Germline-derived CDR1 and CDR2 are LGHNA and YSLEER. CDR3 region: CASSQTGGTYEQYF. CDR3 in DNA: TGCGCCAGCAGCCAAACAGGGGGCACGTACGAGCAGTACTTC.

The table lists this clone with a count of one. The chain recombines TRBV18 with TRBJ2-1, with 10 positions matching TRBD2. The CDR3 covers 18 residues. J lost 2 bases, V lost 3 bases, and 10 bases had no gene match. Per germline, CDR1 KGHSH and CDR2 LQKENI. CDR3 coding DNA: TGTGCCAGCTCACCCCTAGGGACTAGCGCACTAACCTACAATGAGCAGTTCTTC. It codes for CASSPLGTSALTYNEQFF.

This sequence joins TRBV4-2 and TRBJ2-7; maybe TRBD1 (5 bases). The CDR3 covers 15 residues. V was trimmed by 4 bases and J by 6 bases, leaving 19 bases between them. Germline values: CDR1 LGHNA, CDR2 YNFKEQ. The CDR3 here is CASSRTDSAGFEQYF. CDR3 coding DNA: TGTGCCAGCAGCCGGACCGACAGCGCCGGGTTCGAGCAGTACTTC.

This clone appeared once. This sequence joins TRBV7-2 and TRBJ2-3; 7 bases align to TRBD2. After removal of 5 bases from V and 6 bases from J, the junction contained 8 bases not matched to a gene. The germline gives CDR1 SGHTA, CDR2 FQGNSA. This CDR3 contains 14 residues. The CDR3: CASSPSGALDTQYF. DNA of the CDR3: TGTGCCAGCAGCCCTAGCGGCGCCCTTGATACGCAGTATTTT.

V and J are TRBV7-2 and TRBJ2-2; no definite D call. The CDR3 spans 16 residues. V was trimmed by 5 bases and J by 2 bases, leaving 15 bases between them. Germline loops: CDR1 SGHTA, CDR2 FQGNSA. CDR3 region: CASSPTKSSNTGELFF. Written as DNA, the CDR3 is TGTGCCAGCAGCCCCACCAAGAGTAGCAACACCGGGGAGCTGTTTTTT.

The chain uses TRBV27 and TRBJ1-1; unclear D gene. V dropped 1 base and J dropped 2 bases, with 5 bases sitting between them. CDR3 length equals 13 residues. CDR1 and CDR2 (germline): MNHEY, SMNVEV (reference sequence). The CDR3 loop reads CASSLLPNTEAFF. In nucleotides, the CDR3 is TGTGCCAGCAGTTTATTACCCAACACTGAAGCTTTCTTT.

The rearrangement links TRBV30 to TRBJ2-1; the match to TRBD2 covers 10 bases. The CDR3 is made up of 14 amino acids. The J segment lost 8 bases and the V segment lost 8 bases, leaving 12 bases of the junction unmatched. The germline gives CDR1 GTSNPN, CDR2 SVGIG (reference sequence). The CDR3 DNA is TGTGCCCGGCAGCGGGGGGGGGCGAACCATGAGCAGTTCTTC. Protein product: CARQRGGANHEQFF.

The chain has TRBV24-1 and TRBJ2-3; 7 bases map to TRBD1. The V and J ends lost 2 bases and 4 bases, in that order; junction bases with no gene match: 8. CDR1 and CDR2 from the germline V gene are KGHDR and SFDVKD. The CDR3 contains 16 residues. CDR3 DNA: TGTGCCACCAGTGATTCCGACAGGGACAGCCCAGATACGCAGTATTTT. The encoded protein is CATSDSDRDSPDTQYF.

The chain couples TRBV7-6 to TRBJ2-7, with 7 bases aligning to TRBD2. The germline CDR1 and CDR2 sequences are SGHVS and FNYEAQ. The CDR3 has 18 amino acids. J lost 2 bases, V lost 5 bases, and 18 bases had no gene match. The CDR3, as DNA: TGTGCCAGCAGCCCCCCCAGCCCCCTCCTCGGGACTACCTACGAGCAGTACTTC. Residues: CASSPPSPLLGTTYEQYF.

The V and J genes are TRBV9 and TRBJ2-5, with D perhaps matching TRBD1 (7 bases). CDR3 length equals 17 residues. V lost 4 bases to trimming and J lost 5 bases, with 24 bases between them. Germline V gives CDR1 SGDLS, CDR2 YYNGEE. This CDR3 is CASSPPIDREGRETQYF. CDR3 nucleotides: TGTGCCAGCAGCCCCCCAATCGACAGGGAAGGGAGGGAGACCCAGTACTTC. Variable domain in full (rest from reference TRBV9 and TRBJ2-5): DSGVTQTPKHLITATGQRVTLRCSPRSGDLSVYWYQQSLDQGLQFLIQYYNGEERAKGNILERFSAQQFPDLHSELNLSSLELGDSALYFCASSPPIDREGRETQYFGPGTRLLVL.

The rearrangement joins TRBV4-2 to TRBJ1-2, with 8 bases identical to TRBD1. The CDR3 contains 15 residues. V was pared by 4 bases and J by 0 bases, with 4 bases of the junction left unmatched. The germline gives CDR1 LGHNA, CDR2 YNFKEQ. Written as DNA, the CDR3 is TGTGCCAGCAGCCCAGGGACAGGAGCTAACTATGGCTACACCTTC. Translated, it gives CASSPGTGANYGYTF.

Turning to this clone: Other nucleotide sequences from this sample produce the same CDR3. V gene TRBV18 combines with J gene TRBJ1-5; 7 positions agree with TRBD1. Germline-derived CDR1 and CDR2 are KGHSH and LQKENI. The J segment lost 1 base and the V segment lost 1 base, leaving 1 base of the junction unmatched. This CDR3 region has 15 residues. This chain's CDR3 is CASSPQGASNQPQHF. CDR3 nucleotide sequence: TGTGCCAGCTCACCACAGGGGGCCAGCAATCAGCCCCAGCATTTT.

V is TRBV7-9 and J is TRBJ2-3, with D perhaps TRBD1 or TRBD2 (5 bases each). Trimming cost V 4 bases and J 4 bases, with 6 bases left between them. Germline loops: CDR1 SEHNR, CDR2 FQNEAQ (reference sequence). The CDR3 is 12 amino acids. CDR3 sequence: CASSSGPDTQYF. CDR3 DNA: TGTGCCAGCAGCTCGGGGCCAGATACGCAGTATTTT.

The chain links TRBV5-1 to TRBJ2-7; maybe TRBD2 (6 bases). The CDR3 is made up of 15 amino acids. V was pared by 4 bases and J by 3 bases, with 17 bases between. Germline-derived CDR1 and CDR2 are SGHRS and YFSETQ. CDR3 in DNA: TGCGCCAGCAGCCCGGGCCTGGGAGGAGACTACGAGCAGTACTTC. This sequence encodes CASSPGLGGDYEQYF.

The chain recombines TRBV19 with TRBJ2-7; D is perhaps TRBD2 (6 bases). The CDR3 has 14 amino acids. V was shortened by 6 bases and J by 5 bases, with 17 bases between the two germline ends. Germline-derived CDR1 and CDR2 are LNHDA and SQIVND (reference sequence). The CDR3 DNA is TGTGCCAGTAGGGGCCGGGACTTTCGAGACGAGCAGTACTTC. It specifies CASRGRDFRDEQYF.

In regard to this clone: The missing conserved phenylalanine or tryptophan at the end of this CDR3 makes a read error likely. It is unclear where the CDR3 begins or ends on the DNA, so no DNA is shown, and the CDR3 is as TCRdb lists it. CDR3 in amino acids: CATRGQPP. The rearrangement links TRBV23-1 to TRBJ1-2; the table's D gene call, TRBD1, was not cross checked with the DNA. TRBV23-1 is labeled an ORF, and its function is uncertain. The CDR3 is 8 residues long, ends included.

This clone was seen only once. This chain connects TRBV30 to TRBJ1-5; the match to TRBD1 covers 9 bases. The CDR3 consists of 15 residues. After removal of 0 bases from V and 1 base from J, the junction contained 1 base not matched to a gene. Germline lookup yields CDR1 GTSNPN and CDR2 SVGIG (reference sequence). CDR3: CAWSVGQGSNQPQHF. CDR3 in DNA: TGTGCCTGGAGTGTCGGACAGGGGAGCAATCAGCCCCAGCATTTT.

This chain links TRBV6-2 or TRBV6-3 with TRBJ1-5; D unclear. From germline, CDR1 is MNHEY and CDR2 SVGEGT. Trimming pared 0 bases from V and 3 bases from J, leaving 3 bases between. The CDR3 extends over 13 amino acids. CDR3 nucleotide sequence: TGTGCCAGCAGTTACTCGTTCAATCAGCCCCAGCATTTT. This gives the protein CASSYSFNQPQHF.

The chain joins TRBV4-1 to TRBJ2-1; 11 bases match TRBD2. Trimming cost V 5 bases and J 3 bases; bases outside gene matches: 6. Germline V gene sequence: CDR1 MGHRA, CDR2 YSYEKL. This CDR3 has 16 amino acids. The CDR3 DNA follows: TGCGCCAGCAGCGCAGGGACTAGCGGTTTCTACAATGAGCAGTTCTTC. Protein product: CASSAGTSGFYNEQFF.

The table lists this clone with a few counts. The rearrangement joins TRBV25-1 to TRBJ1-5; no definite D call. The CDR3 runs to 14 residues. From germline, CDR1 is MGHDK and CDR2 SYGVNS. V lost 4 bases and J 0 bases, leaving 7 bases between the germline ends. In DNA, the CDR3 is TGTGCCAGCAGTGTTGGATATAGCAATCAGCCCCAGCATTTT. Translating gives CASSVGYSNQPQHF.

V is TRBV6-4 and J is TRBJ2-7; 13 nucleotides line up with TRBD2. The CDR3 runs 18 residues. Germline lookup yields CDR1 MRHNA and CDR2 SNTAGT. The ends lost 6 bases at V and 0 bases at J; junction bases unmatched: 11. The CDR3 DNA is TGTGCCAGCAGAAATGGGACTAGCGGGAACCTCAGCTCCTACGAGCAGTACTTC. Translation gives CASRNGTSGNLSSYEQYF.

The chain carries TRBV6-5 and TRBJ2-7, with D possibly TRBD1 on 6 matching bases. Germline V gives CDR1 MNHEY, CDR2 SVGAGI. The CDR3 sequence is 14 residues long. V lost 7 bases and J 2 bases, leaving 15 bases between the germline ends. Here the CDR3 DNA reads TGTGCCAGCAAAACAGGGATCAACACCTACGAGCAGTACTTC. Translated, it gives CASKTGINTYEQYF.

This chain uses TRBV12-5 with TRBJ2-1, with D perhaps matching TRBD1 (5 bases). Germline V lookup: CDR1 LGHNT, CDR2 FRNRAP. V lost 0 bases, J lost 9 bases, and 6 bases lay in between. The CDR3 has 12 residues. The chain's CDR3 is CASGLVTGEQFF. The CDR3 bases are TGTGCTAGTGGTTTGGTAACAGGTGAGCAGTTCTTC.

This chain links TRBV6-1 with TRBJ1-6; D is unclear. The CDR3 loop spans 14 amino acids. Trimming cost V 3 bases and J 5 bases, with 8 bases left between them. CDR1 is MNHNS and CDR2 is SASEGT in the germline V gene. The CDR3 DNA is TGTGCCAGCAGTGAGGGATCTCATAATTCACCCCTCCACTTT. Translated, it gives CASSEGSHNSPLHF.

This sequence joins TRBV28 and TRBJ2-2; 8 bases align to TRBD2. The germline V gene has CDR1 MDHEN and CDR2 SYDVKM. The trim removed 7 bases at V and 0 bases at J, leaving 4 bases unmatched. The CDR3 is made up of 15 amino acids. CDR3 in DNA: TGTGCCAGCAAAACGGGAGGGACGAACACCGGGGAGCTGTTTTTT. Translating gives CASKTGGTNTGELFF. Complete variable domain (other parts from reference TRBV28 and TRBJ2-2): DVKVTQSSRYLVKRTGEKVFLECVQDMDHENMFWYRQDPGLGLRLIYFSYDVKMKEKGDIPEGYSVSREKKERFSLILESASTNQTSMYLCASKTGGTNTGELFFGEGSRLTVL.

The chain uses TRBV27 and TRBJ2-7, with 10 positions matching TRBD2. Germline assignment: CDR1 MNHEY and CDR2 SMNVEV (reference sequence). The CDR3 extends over 17 amino acids. Trimming took 3 bases from V and 4 from J; bases not matched to a gene: 12. Here the CDR3 reads CASSLRTLAGVVYEQYF. The CDR3 region has the DNA TGTGCCAGCAGTTTGAGGACCCTAGCGGGAGTTGTATACGAGCAGTACTTC.

This chain connects TRBV2 to TRBJ2-5; 8 bases fit TRBD1. Germline V gene lookup returns CDR1 SNHLY and CDR2 FYNNEI. The CDR3 totals 13 residues. V gave up 5 bases and J gave up 5 bases; unmatched junction bases: 4. CDR3 nucleotides: TGTGCCAGCAGTCAAGACAGGGGTGAGACCCAGTACTTC. Amino acid sequence: CASSQDRGETQYF.

The gene calls are TRBV27 and TRBJ1-5; D is unresolved. This CDR3 comprises 12 residues. The V gene lost 2 bases and the J gene lost 6 bases, with 5 bases spanning the gap. Germline-derived CDR1 and CDR2 are MNHEY and SMNVEV (reference sequence). The CDR3, as DNA: TGTGCCAGCAGTTTAAGAGGTCAGCCCCAGCATTTT. Encoded protein: CASSLRGQPQHF.

This chain joins TRBV28 and TRBJ1-5; D gene ambiguous. This CDR3 has 15 amino acids. The V and J ends lost 8 bases and 1 base respectively, with 15 bases between them. From germline, CDR1 is MDHEN and CDR2 SYDVKM. This CDR3 reads CASLLGMVSNQPQHF. For the CDR3, the DNA is TGTGCCAGCCTATTGGGTATGGTCAGCAATCAGCCCCAGCATTTT.

V and J are TRBV19 and TRBJ1-1; D perhaps matches TRBD1 (6 bases). CDR3 length: 17 residues. The V gene's germline CDR1 is LNHDA and CDR2 SQIVND (reference sequence). Trimming left V 3 bases short and J 3 bases short, with 20 bases between. DNA of the CDR3: TGTGCCAGTAGTATTGGGGGACACCCTATTCGATACACTGAAGCTTTCTTT. The encoded protein is CASSIGGHPIRYTEAFF.